Below, 30 T cell receptor beta chains from the same sample are listed, as sequenced in a study of CD4 T cells in relation to SARS-CoV-2 and coronaviruses. CD4+ T cells from unexposed donors were obtained before the COVID-19 pandemic (2011-2018). The assay was immunoSEQ multiplex PCR, and TCRdb's table has in-frame clones only and misses some. The sample includes nearly 70,000 clones, roughly 93% of them seen just once. Sequenced material: naive CD4+ T cells from PBMCs. As to subset: naive CD4+ T cells isolated by negative enrichment. These receptors were collected from a human donor in good health.

V is TRBV4-3 and J is TRBJ2-2; possibly TRBD1 for D (5 bases). CDR3 length: 17 residues. With 0 bases removed from V and 6 bases from J, the gap between germline ends came to 17 bases. Germline V CDR1 and CDR2: LGHNA, YSLEER. CDR3: CASSQDHPRAMAGELFF. The CDR3 nucleotides are TGCGCCAGCAGCCAAGATCACCCCAGGGCCATGGCCGGGGAGCTGTTTTTT.

The chain employs TRBV25-1 and TRBJ2-7; no reliable D call. Trimming took 2 bases from V and 2 from J, leaving 10 bases between them. This CDR3 contains 14 residues. CDR1 and CDR2 from the germline V gene are MGHDK and SYGVNS. The CDR3 sequence: CASSEKYTTYEQYF. The CDR3 nucleotides are TGTGCCAGCAGTGAAAAATACACCACCTACGAGCAGTACTTC.

J is TRBJ1-6 and V is TRBV5-4; 8 bases fit TRBD1. With V trimmed by 3 bases and J by 7 bases, 3 bases remained unmatched. The CDR3 contains 14 residues. Germline assignment: CDR1 SGHNT and CDR2 YYREEE (reference sequence). This CDR3 reads CASSSHRGNSPLHF. CDR3 coding DNA: TGTGCCAGCAGCTCACACAGGGGGAATTCACCCCTCCACTTT.

In this sample, this clone turned up a few times. The DNA for the CDR3 is TGCGCCAGCAGTGTCCCTCCGGCCAAAAACATTCAGTACTTC. Translating gives CASSVPPAKNIQYF. The chain carries TRBV10-1 and TRBJ2-4; D is undetermined. The CDR3 sequence is 14 residues long. V gave up 4 bases and J gave up 1 base, with 8 bases separating them. Germline CDR1 WNHNN, CDR2 SYGVQD (reference sequence).

This clone has only one observation. The V and J genes are TRBV14 and TRBJ1-5; D not certain. Trimming left V 1 base short and J 5 bases short, with 6 bases between. This CDR3 has 13 amino acids. CDR1 is SGHDN and CDR2 is FVKESK in the germline V gene. DNA of the CDR3: TGTGCCAGCAGCCAAGGAGACGATCAGCCCCAGCATTTT. Translated: CASSQGDDQPQHF.

V is TRBV28 and J is TRBJ2-1; a possible D gene is TRBD2 (6 bases). The CDR3 is made up of 16 amino acids. CDR1 and CDR2 (germline): MDHEN, SYDVKM. V lost 6 bases and J 0 bases, leaving 15 bases between the germline ends. CDR3 DNA: TGTGCCAGCAGGGGCACTAGCTCCAGCTCCTACAATGAGCAGTTCTTC. This codes for CASRGTSSSSYNEQFF.

The gene calls are TRBV5-4 and TRBJ1-1, with D possibly being TRBD1 (6 bases). V was cut by 4 bases and J by 1 base, with 8 bases left in between. The CDR3 runs to 13 residues. Germline CDR1 SGHNT, CDR2 YYREEE (reference sequence). The CDR3 loop reads CASSAGQNTEAFF. In DNA, the CDR3 is TGTGCCAGCAGCGCGGGACAGAACACTGAAGCTTTCTTT.

This clone was seen only once. This chain links TRBV18 with TRBJ2-7; TRBD1 might be the D (5 bases). The CDR3 consists of 15 residues. V was trimmed by 0 bases and J by 2 bases, leaving 11 bases between them. The germline gives CDR1 KGHSH, CDR2 LQKENI. The CDR3, as DNA: TGTGCCAGCTCACCACCGGGGCAGGCAGCCTACGAGCAGTACTTC. Protein product: CASSPPGQAAYEQYF.

The chain combines TRBV3-1 (or the pseudogene TRBV3-2) with TRBJ2-2; D is perhaps TRBD2 (6 bases). CDR1 is LGHDT and CDR2 is YNNKEL in the germline V gene (reference sequence). The CDR3 sequence is 16 residues long. V lost 5 bases and J lost 4, with 17 bases in between. The CDR3 region is CASSTRVGGITGELFF. The CDR3 DNA follows: TGTGCCAGCAGCACCCGAGTGGGGGGAATCACCGGGGAGCTGTTTTTT.

The chain has TRBV7-6 and TRBJ2-5; D is unresolved. The germline CDR1 and CDR2 sequences are SGHVS and FNYEAQ. The CDR3 runs 13 residues. V was clipped by 2 bases and J by 0 bases, with 4 bases between them. DNA for the CDR3: TGTGCCAGCAGCTTATCCGACCAAGAGACCCAGTACTTC. As protein: CASSLSDQETQYF.

The chain employs TRBV9 and TRBJ1-3; no definite D call. The germline V gene has CDR1 SGDLS and CDR2 YYNGEE. The V end lost 6 bases, the J end lost 0 bases, and 7 bases lay between the germline ends. CDR3 length: 13 amino acids. This chain's CDR3 is CASTRDSGNTIYF. The CDR3 DNA is TGTGCCAGCACTCGGGACTCTGGAAACACCATATATTTT. The complete variable domain, with remaining parts taken from reference TRBV9 and TRBJ1-3, reads DSGVTQTPKHLITATGQRVTLRCSPRSGDLSVYWYQQSLDQGLQFLIQYYNGEERAKGNILERFSAQQFPDLHSELNLSSLELGDSALYFCASTRDSGNTIYFGEGSWLTVV.

Regarding this clone: The junction and the germline gene differ at one end; a read error may be behind it. The V and J genes are TRBV19 and TRBJ1-2; the D gene is possibly TRBD1 (5 bases). Germline CDR1 and CDR2: LNHDA and SQIVND (reference sequence). The CDR3 is 13 amino acids. CDR3 nucleotide sequence: TGTGCCAGTAATATAGGGGCGCTTTATGGCTACACCTTC. Its translation: CASNIGALYGYTF.

This chain uses TRBV11-2 with TRBJ2-1; TRBD2 aligns across 11 bases. The CDR3 runs 15 residues. Germline V gene sequence: CDR1 SGHAT, CDR2 FQNNGV. Losses at the gene ends were 1 base for V and 4 bases for J; bases not matched to a gene: 0. This chain's CDR3 is CASSLGTSGYNEQFF. In nucleotides, the CDR3 is TGTGCCAGCAGCTTAGGGACTAGCGGGTACAATGAGCAGTTCTTC.

This chain joins TRBV4-3 and TRBJ1-2; D not resolved. The CDR3 runs 12 residues. Germline loops: CDR1 LGHNA, CDR2 YSLEER. Trimming took off 1 base at V and 8 bases at J, with 8 bases between the two ends. CDR3 coding DNA: TGCGCCAGCAGCCAAGGGTGGGAGGGCTACACCTTC. Protein product: CASSQGWEGYTF.

CDR3 sequence: CASSLERGPGELFF. As DNA, the CDR3 is TGTGCCAGCAGCTTAGAACGGGGCCCCGGGGAGCTGTTTTTT. This rearrangement joins TRBV11-2 to TRBJ2-2; perhaps D is TRBD1 or TRBD2 (5 bases each). CDR3 length: 14 amino acids. Germline CDR1 SGHAT, CDR2 FQNNGV. Trimming took off 0 bases at V and 6 bases at J, with 8 bases between the two ends.

The V call is TRBV24-1, the J call TRBJ2-7; no clear D gene. The J call may be in error: the DNA end matches TRBJ2-4 better. The CDR3 length is 13 residues. Germline lookup yields CDR1 KGHDR and CDR2 SFDVKD. CDR3 in amino acids: CATRPPSRSIQYF. The CDR3 DNA sequence: TGTGCCACCAGGCCCCCCTCACGGAGCATTCAGTACTTC.

This chain uses TRBV7-3 with TRBJ1-6; TRBD1 matches at 8 bases. Germline CDR1 reads SGHTA; CDR2 reads FQGTGA. The CDR3 is 18 residues long. V lost 3 bases to trimming and J lost 5 bases; unmatched junction nucleotides: 12. Written as DNA, the CDR3 is TGTGCCAGCAGCTTCCCTCTTTCCTACAGGGGGAATAATTCACCCCTCCACTTT. The encoded protein is CASSFPLSYRGNNSPLHF.

The genes are TRBV7-8 and TRBJ1-5, with 7 bases identical to TRBD1. Losses at the gene ends were 6 bases for V and 5 bases for J; bases not matched to a gene: 16. The germline V gene encodes CDR1 SGHVS and CDR2 FQNEAQ. The CDR3 spans 17 residues. For the CDR3, the DNA is TGTGCCAGCAGTACTTACCCCAGTGGCAGGGGGTATCAGCCCCAGCATTTT. It specifies CASSTYPSGRGYQPQHF.

The CDR3 nucleotides are TGTGCCATCAGTGAGTCGGAGGGCTTGAATCAGCCCCAGCATTTT. It encodes CAISESEGLNQPQHF. The chain joins TRBV10-3 to TRBJ1-5; D gene uncertain. V was pared by 0 bases and J by 4 bases, with 10 bases between. Germline V gives CDR1 ENHRY, CDR2 SYGVKD. CDR3 length: 15 amino acids.

The chain combines TRBV24-1 with TRBJ1-5; perhaps TRBD1 as D (5 bases). This CDR3 contains 15 residues. Germline-derived CDR1 and CDR2 are KGHDR and SFDVKD. Trimming removed 4 bases at V and 2 bases at J, with 11 bases between. The CDR3 DNA reads as TGTGCCACCAGTGACCCGGGGGAGCGCAATCAGCCCCAGCATTTT. This sequence encodes CATSDPGERNQPQHF.

CDR3 residues: CASSPRTSGIETQYF. The CDR3 nucleotides are TGTGCCAGCAGCCCAAGGACTAGCGGGATAGAGACCCAGTACTTC. This rearrangement joins TRBV9 to TRBJ2-5; 12 bases fit TRBD2. The CDR3 is made up of 15 amino acids. Germline trimming cut 4 bases from V and 4 bases from J; bases unmatched to any gene: 5. CDR1 is SGDLS, CDR2 YYNGEE, per germline.

The chain is built from TRBV14 and TRBJ1-5; D uncertain. Germline V gene sequence: CDR1 SGHDN, CDR2 FVKESK. V lost 4 bases to trimming and J lost 0 bases, with 7 bases between them. There are 14 residues in the CDR3. CDR3 in DNA: TGTGCCAGCAGCCCCATCGGTAGCAATCAGCCCCAGCATTTT. Encoded protein: CASSPIGSNQPQHF.

This clone was seen just once. The chain recombines TRBV6-1 with TRBJ1-2; no clear D gene. Trimming shortened V by 1 base and J by 0 bases, and 9 bases separated the two germline ends. This CDR3 is 15 amino acids long. Germline loops: CDR1 MNHNS, CDR2 SASEGT. CDR3 DNA sequence: TGTGCCAGCAGTGAAGTCCCCGCCCCTAACTATGGCTACACCTTC. Amino acids: CASSEVPAPNYGYTF.

The chain combines TRBV29-1 with TRBJ2-1; no firm D call. The length of the CDR3 is 13 residues. Looked up from germline, CDR1 is SQVTM and CDR2 is ANQGSEA. V lost 8 bases, J lost 1 base, and 12 bases lay in between. The CDR3: CSICERSYNEQFF. The CDR3 DNA reads as TGCAGCATATGTGAGCGTTCCTACAATGAGCAGTTCTTC.

Note on this clone: Its ends do not fully match the called genes, so a read error is possible. The chain recombines TRBV7-7 with TRBJ2-1, with D possibly matching TRBD2 (5 bases). Germline assignment: CDR1 SSHAT and CDR2 FNYEAQ (reference sequence). The CDR3 has 12 amino acids. The CDR3 nucleotides read TGTGCTAGCAGCTCAGAGGGAGTGAAGCAGTTCTTC. This codes for CASSSEGVKQFF.

Worth noting for this clone: In the same sample, other DNA sequences code for this CDR3. V is TRBV12-3 or TRBV12-4 and J is TRBJ1-1; D is undetermined. The CDR3 covers 13 residues. V was cut by 3 bases and J by 2 bases, with 7 bases left in between. CDR3 nucleotide sequence: TGTGCCAGCAGTTTTAGGGTTAACACTGAAGCTTTCTTT. Its protein is CASSFRVNTEAFF.

This chain connects TRBV28 to TRBJ1-3, with a weak D call TRBD1 (5 bases). Germline CDR1 and CDR2: MDHEN and SYDVKM. Trimming left V 8 bases short and J 0 bases short, with 17 bases between. The CDR3 is made up of 16 amino acids. CDR3 sequence: CASGTPTGFSGNTIYF. The CDR3 DNA follows: TGTGCCAGCGGGACCCCCACAGGTTTCTCTGGAAACACCATATATTTT.

The chain couples TRBV5-4 to TRBJ2-7; 8 bases agree with TRBD2. CDR3 length: 16 amino acids. Germline assignment: CDR1 SGHNT and CDR2 YYREEE (reference sequence). After removal of 0 bases from V and 0 bases from J, the junction contained 5 bases not matched to a gene. DNA of the CDR3: TGTGCCAGCAGCTTGGCGGGGGGGACCCACTCCTACGAGCAGTACTTC. This gives the protein CASSLAGGTHSYEQYF.

The chain is built from TRBV24-1 and TRBJ2-2; D possibly corresponds to TRBD2 (6 bases). Germline V lookup: CDR1 KGHDR, CDR2 SFDVKD. CDR3 length: 15 amino acids. Trimming shortened V by 0 bases and J by 6 bases, and 10 bases separated the two germline ends. CDR3 protein: CATSDLLPGAGELFF. DNA for the CDR3: TGTGCCACCAGTGATTTGTTGCCGGGGGCCGGGGAGCTGTTTTTT.

The chain uses TRBV4-1 and TRBJ2-7, with 9 bases lining up with TRBD1. Germline values: CDR1 MGHRA, CDR2 YSYEKL. This CDR3 region has 16 residues. The junction had 7 bases not matched to a gene; V was cut back by 2 bases and J by 2 bases. CDR3 sequence: CASSQKLTGGPYEQYF. Written as DNA, the CDR3 is TGCGCCAGCAGCCAAAAATTGACAGGGGGACCCTACGAGCAGTACTTC.